The 18 T cell receptor beta chains below were found in one sample sequenced in a study of blood T cell repertoires in COVID-19. Repertoires were generated with immunoSEQ multiplex PCR, while TCRdb's copy carries only in-frame clones and drops some. The sample lists roughly 270,000 clones, approximately 85% seen once, with 5.1% in the top ten. The sample was peripheral blood. The receptors were sampled from a man in his fifties or sixties with active or convalescent COVID-19.

This clone was seen only a few times. The V call is TRBV3-1 (or the pseudogene TRBV3-2), the J call TRBJ1-2; tentative D call: TRBD1 (5 bases). Trimming took off 5 bases at V and 10 bases at J, with 17 bases between the two ends. CDR3 size: 13 residues. Germline CDR1 LGHDT, CDR2 YNNKEL (reference sequence). The CDR3 protein is CASSAVQGALYTF. The CDR3 DNA reads TGTGCCAGCAGCGCGGTTCAAGGGGCCCTCTACACCTTC.

This chain joins TRBV6-2 or TRBV6-3 and TRBJ2-7; D uncertain. CDR1 is MNHEY and CDR2 is SVGEGT in the germline V gene. The CDR3 is made up of 13 amino acids. V was shortened by 5 bases and J by 2 bases, with 10 bases between the two germline ends. The CDR3 nucleotides read TGTGCCAGCAGTCGAGCCGTCACCTACGAGCAGTACTTC. Translating it yields CASSRAVTYEQYF.

As for this clone: Other DNA sequences in the sample encode the same CDR3. The chain combines TRBV19 with TRBJ2-1; 12 bases agree with TRBD2. Germline V gene data show CDR1 as LNHDA and CDR2 as SQIVND (reference sequence). V shed 5 bases and J 6 bases; nucleotides not matched to a gene: 2. The CDR3 loop spans 14 amino acids. The CDR3 nucleotides are TGTGCCAGTAGTCCGGGACTAGCGGGCAATGAGCAGTTCTTC. It translates to CASSPGLAGNEQFF.

This clone was counted between two and nine times. This rearrangement joins TRBV28 to TRBJ1-4; D may be TRBD1 (6 bases). CDR1 MDHEN and CDR2 SYDVKM come from the germline V gene. Trimming removed 8 bases at V and 8 bases at J, with 15 bases between. CDR3 length: 13 amino acids. This CDR3 is CASLGGAEEKLFF. The CDR3 nucleotides are TGTGCCAGCCTTGGGGGGGCAGAGGAAAAACTGTTTTTT.

The chain joins TRBV27 to TRBJ2-1; 7 bases are a match to TRBD1. V trimming: 11 bases; J trimming: 0 bases; junction bases outside the gene matches: 7. Germline lookup yields CDR1 MNHEY and CDR2 SMNVEV (reference sequence). The CDR3 runs 14 residues. CDR3 sequence reads: CARQGKASYNEQFF. The CDR3 coding sequence is TGTGCCCGACAGGGAAAGGCCTCCTACAATGAGCAGTTCTTC.

V gene TRBV5-4 combines with J gene TRBJ2-7; TRBD1 might be the D (5 bases). The CDR3 consists of 15 residues. Trimming took off 4 bases at V and 2 bases at J, with 16 bases between the two ends. Germline-derived CDR1 and CDR2 are SGHNT and YYREEE (reference sequence). Here the CDR3 DNA reads TGTGCCAGCAGCCCTAACAGGTCAAGAGCCTACGAGCAGTACTTC. Translated, it gives CASSPNRSRAYEQYF.

Concerning this clone itself: The junction differs from germline at one of its ends, possibly a read error. The CDR3 is CVRSRETDNAAGQYYEQYF. The CDR3 nucleotides read TGTGTCAGAAGCAGAGAGACGGATAATGCGGCGGGACAGTACTACGAGCAGTACTTC. The rearrangement links TRBV5-3 to TRBJ2-7; a possible D gene is TRBD1 (7 bases). TRBV5-3 is labeled an ORF, and its function is uncertain. This CDR3 comprises 19 residues.

CDR3: CSGSGWSSYNEQFF. The CDR3 DNA reads TGCAGCGGGAGCGGGTGGAGCTCCTACAATGAGCAGTTCTTC. The chain links TRBV29-1 to TRBJ2-1; D perhaps matches TRBD2 (6 bases). The CDR3 covers 14 residues. Trimming shortened V by 7 bases and J by 0 bases, and 13 bases separated the two germline ends. The germline V gene encodes CDR1 SQVTM and CDR2 ANQGSEA.

In its sample, this clone was seen once. The V gene is TRBV11-2, the J gene TRBJ2-1, with 10 bases matching TRBD1. The J segment lost 0 bases and the V segment lost 5 bases, leaving 4 bases of the junction unmatched. The germline CDR1 and CDR2 sequences are SGHAT and FQNNGV. The CDR3 spans 16 residues. The CDR3 bases are TGTGCCAGCAGCCTAGGGGACAGGGGCTCCTACAATGAGCAGTTCTTC. Its translation is CASSLGDRGSYNEQFF.

This clone appeared once. This chain uses TRBV21-1 with TRBJ2-1; TRBD2 is the table's D call and was not checked against the DNA. TRBV21-1 is reported as a pseudogene. This CDR3 region has 18 residues. The CDR3 loop is CASSKGGPGTPGGNEQFF. The CDR3 nucleotides read TGTGCCAGCAGCAAGGGGGGCCCCGGGACACCGGGGGGCAATGAGCAGTTCTTC.

The V call is TRBV7-2, the J call TRBJ2-1; D is uncertain. This CDR3 has 14 residues. V dropped 0 bases and J dropped 5 bases, with 8 bases sitting between them. Germline CDR1 reads SGHTA; CDR2 reads FQGNSA. In DNA form, the CDR3 reads TGTGCCAGCAGCTTAGCGTGGCATAACAATGAGCAGTTCTTC. Its protein is CASSLAWHNNEQFF.

This sequence joins TRBV19 and TRBJ1-5; TRBD1 matches at 7 bases. J gave up 3 bases and V 7 bases, and 9 bases lay outside the gene matches. Looked up from germline, CDR1 is LNHDA and CDR2 is SQIVND (reference sequence). The CDR3 is 15 amino acids. The CDR3 DNA reads as TGTGCCAGTACCCCCGGGACAGCCCACAATCAGCCCCAGCATTTT. Amino acid sequence: CASTPGTAHNQPQHF.

This sequence joins TRBV3-1 (or the pseudogene TRBV3-2) and TRBJ2-3; a possible D gene is TRBD1 (6 bases). The CDR3 totals 14 residues. Trimming removed 3 bases at V and 1 base at J, with 8 bases between. Germline values: CDR1 LGHDT, CDR2 YNNKEL (reference sequence). CDR3 DNA sequence: TGTGCCAGCAGCCACGAGGGGGGCACAGATACGCAGTATTTT. Its translation: CASSHEGGTDTQYF.

The rearrangement joins TRBV6-5 to TRBJ2-2; D might be TRBD1 (6 bases). V lost 7 bases and J 1 base, leaving 7 bases between the germline ends. There are 13 residues in the CDR3. Germline values: CDR1 MNHEY, CDR2 SVGAGI. DNA for the CDR3: TGTGCCAGCACGGGACAGAACACCGGGGAGCTGTTTTTT. Translation gives CASTGQNTGELFF.

The chain has TRBV18 and TRBJ1-5; a weak D match, TRBD1 (6 bases). Trimming took off 3 bases at V and 0 bases at J, with 9 bases between the two ends. Germline CDR1 reads KGHSH; CDR2 reads LQKENI. The CDR3 sequence is 15 residues long. CDR3 sequence (DNA): TGTGCCAGCTCACCTCAGGGGAATAGCAATCAGCCCCAGCATTTT. Encoded protein: CASSPQGNSNQPQHF.

This clone was observed a single time. The genes are TRBV4-1 and TRBJ2-4, with a weak D call TRBD2 (6 bases). The CDR3 runs to 17 residues. V dropped 1 base and J dropped 0 bases, with 13 bases sitting between them. CDR1 and CDR2 (germline): MGHRA, YSYEKL. The CDR3: CASSQGPGREAKNIQYF. The CDR3 DNA reads as TGCGCCAGCAGCCAAGGCCCCGGGCGGGAAGCCAAAAACATTCAGTACTTC.

V usage is TRBV2 and J usage is TRBJ2-3; D might be TRBD2 (5 bases). CDR1 and CDR2 (germline): SNHLY, FYNNEI. The CDR3 spans 13 residues. V lost 8 bases and J lost 1, with 10 bases in between. CDR3 loop: CASGKGGTDTQYF. CDR3 DNA sequence: TGTGCCAGCGGAAAGGGAGGCACAGATACGCAGTATTTT. The complete variable domain, with remaining parts taken from reference TRBV2 and TRBJ2-3, reads EPEVTQTPSHQVTQMGQEVILRCVPISNHLYFYWYRQILGQKVEFLVSFYNNEISEKSEIFDDQFSVERPDGSNFTLKIRSTKLEDSAMYFCASGKGGTDTQYFGPGTRLTVL.

This clone was counted a single time. This could be a read error, since a much larger clone is one nucleotide away. The rearrangement links TRBV7-9 to TRBJ1-1; perhaps TRBD1 as D (5 bases). CDR1 is SEHNR and CDR2 is FQNEAQ in the germline V gene (reference sequence). V lost 5 bases and J 7 bases, leaving 8 bases between the germline ends. CDR3 length: 11 amino acids. The CDR3 here is CASSQTVEAFF. CDR3 DNA: TGTGCCAGCAGCCAGACAGTTGAAGCTTTCTTT.